This T cell receptor beta chain is drawn from a study of beta chain features in type 1 diabetes. Overall study results and limits: More deletions and fewer insertions at VDJ junctions were found in patients with type 1 diabetes. All four CD4+ subsets from Type 1 diabetes patients carried moderately but significantly shorter TCRB CDR3s.

Blood was drawn once from each donor into heparinised tubes. The draws averaged about 0.11 L. V was cut by 3 bases and J by 2 bases, with 12 bases left in between. The CDR3 is 15 residues long. CDR1 is SGHRS, CDR2 YFSETQ, per germline. Only a few counts were recorded for this clone. The antigen is unknown. The authors reverse transcribed all of the isolated RNA, so sequencing captured expressed TCRB transcripts. Assay used: immunoSEQ multiplex PCR; TCRdb lists only in-frame clones, some missing. The sample comprises 620,000 or so clones, 15% to 19% of which are singletons, and 0.09% to 0.095% rests with the top ten.

This clonotype originated in a man younger than 30 in good health. V gene TRBV5-1 combines with J gene TRBJ2-1, with D perhaps matching TRBD2 (6 bases). Sequencing was performed on naive CD4+ T cells from blood. As DNA, the CDR3 is TGCGCCAGCAGCTGGGGGGTATCCCCCTACAATGAGCAGTTCTTC. It translates to CASSWGVSPYNEQFF.